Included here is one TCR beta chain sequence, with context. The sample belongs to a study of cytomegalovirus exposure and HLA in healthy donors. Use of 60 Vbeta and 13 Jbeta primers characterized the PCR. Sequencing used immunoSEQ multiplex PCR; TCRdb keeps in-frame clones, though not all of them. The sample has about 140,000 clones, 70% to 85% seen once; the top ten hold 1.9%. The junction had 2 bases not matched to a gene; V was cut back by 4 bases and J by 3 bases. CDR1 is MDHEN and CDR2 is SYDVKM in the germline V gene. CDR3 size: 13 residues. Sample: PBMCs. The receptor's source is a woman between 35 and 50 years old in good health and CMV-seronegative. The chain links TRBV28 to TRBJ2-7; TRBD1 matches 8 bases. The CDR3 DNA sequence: TGTGCCAGCAGTTCGGGACAGGACTACGAGCAGTACTTC. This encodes CASSSGQDYEQYF.